This entry features one T cell receptor beta chain sequence. This CDR3 has 15 amino acids. The record originates from a study of CD8 T cells in Susac syndrome. An amount of RNA that ranged from about 0.45 to 1 ug was reverse transcribed with random hexamers. Each CDR3 protein gets one entry after TCRdb re-called the immunoSEQ multiplex PCR reads with MiXCR. The repertoire holds under 150,000 distinct CDR3 sequences, around nine tenths seen once, with around 0.22% in the top ten. The chain employs TRBV21-1 and TRBJ2-1; TRBD2 is the table's D call, not checked against the DNA. TRBV21-1 is marked as a pseudogene. The sequencing input was CD8+ T cells from PBMCs. This TCR came from a human donor with multiple sclerosis. The CDR3 sequence: CAGTSGRPGGNEQFF. CDR3 in DNA: TGTGCCGGCACTAGCGGGAGGCCGGGGGGAAATGAGCAGTTCTTC.